This T cell receptor beta chain was captured by sequencing in a study of control samples from healthy donors and cancer patients. The CDR3 covers 14 residues. In germline, CDR1 is SGDLS, CDR2 YYNGEE. Unmatched junction bases numbered 8, after V lost 5 bases and J lost 7 bases. The table came from immunoSEQ multiplex PCR; TCRdb's copy has only in-frame clones and leaves some out. The sample has around 64,000 clones; approximately 89% are singletons. The rearrangement joins TRBV9 to TRBJ1-4; TRBD1 matches at 7 bases. The sequence derives from a man in his sixties with colorectal cancer. The sample consisted of PBMCs. In DNA, the CDR3 is TGTGCCAGCAGTCCTACCGGGACAGCTGAAAAACTGTTTTTT. Its translation: CASSPTGTAEKLFF.